The sequence of this T cell receptor (beta chain) was determined in a study of graft-versus-host responses after intestinal transplantation. Libraries were prepared by immunoSEQ multiplex PCR; TCRdb keeps only in-frame clonotypes and omits some of them. The repertoire holds over 100,000 clones, with roughly 91% as singletons. The germline V gene has CDR1 MNHEY and CDR2 SVGAGI. This CDR3 has 16 amino acids. The J segment lost 1 base and the V segment lost 4 bases, leaving 5 bases of the junction unmatched. About this clone itself: Antigen: not known.

This specimen consisted of unstimulated CD4+ T cells sorted from spleen or lymph node cells, obtained before intestinal transplant. V and J are TRBV6-5 and TRBJ2-3, with 10 bases aligning to TRBD2. The clonotype comes from a human donor who received an intestinal transplant. The CDR3: CASSSGLALRTDTQYF. CDR3 nucleotides: TGTGCCAGCAGTTCGGGACTAGCGCTTCGCACAGATACGCAGTATTTT.